This TCR beta chain was retrieved from a study of T cells in Graves' hyperthyroidism and ophthalmopathy. The study's findings and limits: Most thyroid-expanded clonotypes above 0.001 were also found in blood.

The CDR3 regions of TCR beta were amplified from RNA transcripts. A first-round RT-PCR of the TCR CDR3 used the HTBI primer set. Each CDR3 protein is one row after TCRdb ran MiXCR on the multiplex PCR reads. The table includes approximately 270,000 distinct CDR3 sequences, about 14% detected once. Hyperthyroidism had been newly diagnosed in patients aged 18 to 65, and its duration was under 2 months. Blood was sampled at initial diagnosis of hyperthyroidism, prior to onset of any ophthalmopathy symptoms. This clonotype showed up many times. As yet, its antigen is unknown. Trimming took off 3 bases at V and 0 bases at J, with 18 bases between the two ends. This CDR3 comprises 17 residues. Germline V lookup: CDR1 DFQATT, CDR2 SNEGSKA (reference sequence).

The chain joins TRBV20-1 to TRBJ1-3, with unresolved D. Input material: blood. The clonotype was recovered from a woman between 35 and 50 years old with Graves' hyperthyroidism that later progressed to Graves' ophthalmopathy. DNA of the CDR3: TGCAGTGCTAGGGGTGGCTTACAGCTCCACTCTGGAAACACCATATATTTT. Amino acid sequence: CSARGGLQLHSGNTIYF.